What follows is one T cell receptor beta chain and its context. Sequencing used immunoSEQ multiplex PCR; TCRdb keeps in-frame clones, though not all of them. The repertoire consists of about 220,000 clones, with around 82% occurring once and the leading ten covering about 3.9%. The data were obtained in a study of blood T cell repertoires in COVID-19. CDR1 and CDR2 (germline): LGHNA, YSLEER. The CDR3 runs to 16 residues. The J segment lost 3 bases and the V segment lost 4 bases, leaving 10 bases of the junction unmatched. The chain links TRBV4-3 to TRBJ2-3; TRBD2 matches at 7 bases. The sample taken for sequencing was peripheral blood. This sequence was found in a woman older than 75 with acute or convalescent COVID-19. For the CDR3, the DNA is TGCGCCAGCAGCCGGGGAACAGCGGGGACGACAGATACGCAGTATTTT. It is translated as CASSRGTAGTTDTQYF.